This section outlines one TCR beta chain sequence together with its context. The data are from a study of blood T cell repertoires in COVID-19. The overall study: In each case, the material was cDNA or gDNA derived from T cells, B-cell-depleted T cells, or PBMCs.

The V end lost 3 bases, the J end lost 7 bases, and 3 bases lay between the germline ends. Germline V CDR1 and CDR2: MDHEN, SYDVKM. The CDR3 spans 11 residues. Libraries were prepared by immunoSEQ multiplex PCR; TCRdb keeps only in-frame clonotypes and omits some of them. The repertoire has around 350,000 clones, around nine tenths of them found once; the top ten carry about 3%. Input material: peripheral blood. V is TRBV28 and J is TRBJ1-4; D unclear. The receptor was derived from a human donor in a cohort sampled during active COVID-19. This CDR3 is CASSFGEKLFF. CDR3 DNA sequence: TGTGCCAGCAGTTTCGGTGAAAAACTGTTTTTT.